The rows below give T cell receptor beta chains drawn from one sample of a study of cytomegalovirus exposure and HLA in healthy donors. The method was immunoSEQ multiplex PCR; TCRdb's version includes in-frame clones alone and lacks a portion of them. The sample contains roughly 100,000 clones, around 79% of which appear only once. The specimen was PBMCs. The receptor source for this set is a man in his sixties in good health and CMV-seronegative. Both conserved end residues are part of each CDR3. The D gene is left open where the match is weak. Some rows mark clone size as missing; the rest say once, few, many or name a class of expanded clone.

j_gene,abundance,d_gene,v_gene,CDR3aa,CDR3nt
TRBJ2-1,-,TRBD1,TRBV7-9,CASSLWDRELGEQFF,TGTGCCAGCAGCTTGTGGGACAGGGAATTGGGGGAGCAGTTCTTC
TRBJ1-1,-,-,TRBV5-4,CASSPHVTGTVPNTEAFF,TGTGCCAGCAGCCCACATGTAACAGGGACCGTACCGAACACTGAAGCTTTCTTT
TRBJ2-1,-,TRBD1,TRBV7-2,CASGTAGPYNEQFF,TGTGCCAGCGGGACAGCAGGCCCCTACAATGAGCAGTTCTTC
TRBJ1-6,-,-,TRBV7-8,CASSGNRAPSYNSPLHF,TGTGCCAGCAGCGGGAACAGGGCACCCTCCTATAATTCACCCCTCCACTTT
TRBJ2-2,-,-,TRBV5-8,CASSFVRNTGELFF,TGTGCCAGCAGCTTCGTCAGAAACACCGGGGAGCTGTTTTTT
TRBJ2-3,-,-,TRBV7-9,CASSAWASEGGRAQYF,TGTGCCAGCAGCGCCTGGGCTAGCGAGGGAGGACGTGCGCAGTATTTT
TRBJ1-6,-,-,TRBV7-2,CASSRDRPGSYNSPLHF,TGTGCCAGCAGCCGCGACAGGCCGGGCTCCTATAATTCACCCCTCCACTTT
TRBJ1-1,-,-,TRBV6-5,CAARDWVNTEAFF,TGTGCCGCCAGGGACTGGGTGAACACTGAAGCTTTCTTT
TRBJ1-3,-,-,TRBV30,CAWSHRVFSGNTIYF,TGTGCCTGGAGTCACAGGGTTTTCTCTGGAAACACCATATATTTT
TRBJ1-1,-,TRBD1,TRBV7-2,CASSSRTGRTEAFF,TGTGCCAGCAGCTCCCGGACAGGGCGGACTGAAGCTTTCTTT
TRBJ1-5,-,TRBD1,TRBV6-5,CASRAGTGNQPQHF,TGTGCCAGCAGGGCCGGGACAGGGAACCAGCCCCAGCATTTT
TRBJ1-4,-,-,TRBV4-1,CASSQWGGGVDEKLFF,TGCGCCAGCAGCCAGTGGGGGGGTGGGGTAGATGAAAAACTGTTTTTT
TRBJ2-1,-,TRBD1,TRBV7-2,CASSPRTGGTYNEQFF,TGTGCCAGCAGCCCTCGGACAGGGGGAACCTACAATGAGCAGTTCTTC
TRBJ1-2,-,TRBD1,TRBV30,CAWDPTGGVNYGYTF,TGTGCCTGGGACCCCACAGGGGGAGTTAACTATGGCTACACCTTC
TRBJ2-5,-,-,TRBV7-9,CASSFLTGETQYF,TGTGCCAGCAGCTTTTTAACGGGGGAGACCCAGTACTTC
TRBJ2-7,-,-,TRBV15,CATSRESGGLVNEQYF,TGTGCCACCAGCAGAGAGTCAGGGGGACTAGTGAACGAGCAGTACTTC
TRBJ1-3,few,-,TRBV5-1,CASSLDGSSGNTIYF,TGCGCCAGCAGCTTGGACGGGAGCTCTGGAAACACCATATATTTT
TRBJ1-3,-,-,TRBV7-6,CASSFSRSLGNTIYF,TGTGCCAGCAGCTTCTCGAGGTCCCTCGGAAACACCATATATTTT
TRBJ1-2,-,TRBD1,TRBV7-8,CASSQDRGLDGYTF,TGTGCCAGCAGCCAGGACAGGGGGCTGGATGGCTACACCTTC
TRBJ2-3,-,TRBD2,TRBV9,CASSATSGGYSTDTQYF,TGTGCCAGCAGCGCGACTAGCGGGGGCTATAGCACAGATACGCAGTATTTT
TRBJ2-3,-,-,TRBV13,CASSLGGGADTQYF,TGTGCCAGCAGCTTAGGAGGGGGGGCAGATACGCAGTATTTT
TRBJ1-6,-,TRBD1,TRBV5-4,CASSKDRGLNSPLHF,TGTGCCAGCAGCAAGGACAGGGGCCTGAATTCACCCCTCCACTTT
TRBJ2-5,-,TRBD2,TRBV7-6,CASSFGGLAGLGETQYF,TGTGCCAGCAGCTTCGGGGGACTAGCGGGGCTCGGGGAGACCCAGTACTTC
TRBJ1-1,-,-,TRBV9,CASSARQENTEAFF,TGTGCCAGCAGCGCGCGACAGGAGAACACTGAAGCTTTCTTT
TRBJ1-5,-,TRBD1,TRBV30,CAWSSGTGGLGNQPQHF,TGTGCCTGGTCCTCCGGGACAGGGGGCTTAGGCAATCAGCCCCAGCATTTT
TRBJ2-3,-,-,TRBV14,CASSRLSGTDTQYF,TGTGCCAGCAGCCGACTTTCTGGGACAGATACGCAGTATTTT
TRBJ1-2,-,-,TRBV7-2,CASSPNYPYGYTF,TGTGCCAGCAGCCCGAACTACCCCTATGGCTACACCTTC
TRBJ1-2,-,TRBD1,TRBV27,CASSSDRGNDYGYTF,TGTGCCAGCAGTTCAGACAGGGGTAATGACTATGGCTACACCTTC
TRBJ2-3,few,TRBD2,TRBV9,CASSVVAGGPDTQYF,TGTGCCAGCAGCGTAGTAGCGGGGGGGCCAGATACGCAGTATTTT
TRBJ2-2,-,-,TRBV5-4,CASSFGGPGGLSTGELFF,TGTGCCAGCAGCTTTGGCGGACCAGGGGGGCTAAGCACCGGGGAGCTGTTTTTT
TRBJ1-1,-,-,TRBV2,CASGLLGVNTEAFF,TGTGCCAGCGGTCTGCTAGGGGTGAACACTGAAGCTTTCTTT
TRBJ2-1,-,-,TRBV18,CASSPSSFYNEQFF,TGTGCCAGCTCACCTTCTAGCTTCTACAATGAGCAGTTCTTC
TRBJ1-2,few,TRBD1,TRBV5-1,CASSWGQGATYGYTF,TGCGCCAGCAGCTGGGGACAGGGGGCTACCTATGGCTACACCTTC
TRBJ1-2,-,TRBD1,TRBV13,CASSPDRGAGYTF,TGTGCCAGCAGCCCTGACAGGGGCGCTGGCTACACCTTC